The rows below give T cell receptor beta chains drawn from one sample of a study of T cells in Graves' hyperthyroidism and ophthalmopathy. TCRdb fed the multiplex PCR reads into MiXCR, producing one record per CDR3 protein. The table has approximately 410,000 distinct CDR3 sequences, roughly an eighth seen once. The sample was blood. These receptors were collected from a woman aged 18-29 years with Graves' hyperthyroidism. CDR3s include the opening cysteine and the closing phenylalanine or tryptophan. A D gene is named only where the DNA matches it firmly. Some rows have no size entry. The others give once, few or many, or a class for an expanded clone.

cdr3_nt cdr3_aa d_call j_call clone_size cdr3_length v_call
TGTGCCAGCAGCCAAGATTCAAGACCTCGAAGATACGAGCAGTACTTC CASSQDSRPRRYEQYF - TRBJ2-7 many 16 TRBV3-1
TGCAGTGCTGGACTAGCGGGAGGGGACAATGAGCAGTTCTTC CSAGLAGGDNEQFF TRBD2 TRBJ2-1 many 14 TRBV20-1
TGTGCCAGCAGTTTGACAGGGTTCACCGGGGAGCTGTTTTTT CASSLTGFTGELFF TRBD1 TRBJ2-2 many 14 TRBV28
TGTGCCAGCACTTCGACAGAACTCACAGATACGCAGTATTTT CASTSTELTDTQYF - TRBJ2-3 many 14 TRBV28
TGTGCCAGCAGCGGCATCGGACTAGCGGGGCTAAACACCGGGGAGCTGTTTTTT CASSGIGLAGLNTGELFF TRBD2 TRBJ2-2 few 18 TRBV9
TGTGCCAGCAGCTCCCGAAGGCTAGCGGGAGTAGATACGCAGTATTTT CASSSRRLAGVDTQYF TRBD2 TRBJ2-3 few 16 TRBV9
TGTGCCAGCAGCGTTGGACAGGGCTCCTTCTACGAGCAGTACTTC CASSVGQGSFYEQYF TRBD1 TRBJ2-7 many 15 TRBV14
TGTGCCAGCGCCAGGGTCGGTTACGAGCAGTACTTC CASARVGYEQYF - TRBJ2-7 - 12 TRBV25-1
TGTGCCAGCAGCTCGGGACTAGCGGGAAGAGGTACGCAGTATTTT CASSSGLAGRGTQYF TRBD2 TRBJ2-3 few 15 TRBV13
TGCAGCGTTGGTCCAGGGGGCACAGAGACCCAGTACTTC CSVGPGGTETQYF TRBD1 TRBJ2-5 many 13 TRBV29-1
TGCAGTGCCACGACAGGGATGAACACTGAAGCTTTCTTT CSATTGMNTEAFF TRBD1 TRBJ1-1 many 13 TRBV20-1
TGTGCCAGCAGTTTAAGAGGGACTAGCGGGAGTCGTTACAATGAGCAGTTCTTC CASSLRGTSGSRYNEQFF TRBD2 TRBJ2-1 many 18 TRBV27
TGTGCCCGAGAGGGCCTTAGCTCCTACGAGCAGTACTTC CAREGLSSYEQYF - TRBJ2-7 many 13 TRBV2
TGTGCCAGCAGTTTTGCCGCGGCGCGATACGAGCAGTACTTC CASSFAAARYEQYF - TRBJ2-7 many 14 TRBV27
TGTGCCAGCAGTCCCGGGACAGAAAAGGATACGCAGTATTTT CASSPGTEKDTQYF TRBD1 TRBJ2-3 many 14 TRBV28
TGTGCCAGCCAGACTAGCGGGACAGCCGGGGAGCTGTTTTTT CASQTSGTAGELFF TRBD2 TRBJ2-2 many 14 TRBV12-3/TRBV12-4
TGTGCCTGGAGCGCACAAATCTCCTACGAGCAGTACTTC CAWSAQISYEQYF - TRBJ2-7 - 13 TRBV30
TGTGCCAGCAGTCCCTTTAGGGACAGGGAACCTGCGCTTCAAGAGACCCAGTACTTC CASSPFRDREPALQETQYF TRBD1 TRBJ2-5 - 19 TRBV28
TGTGCCAGCAGTCGTAGCGGGCCGCCCTACGAGCAGTACTTC CASSRSGPPYEQYF TRBD2 TRBJ2-7 many 14 TRBV28
TGCGCCAGCAGCTTGTCGCAGGGGGCAGTGAGAACTGAAGCTTTCTTT CASSLSQGAVRTEAFF TRBD1 TRBJ1-1 - 16 TRBV5-1
TGTGCCTGGAGTCACAGGGATTCTAACTATGGCTACACCTTC CAWSHRDSNYGYTF - TRBJ1-2 many 14 TRBV30
TGTGCCAGCAGCGGACTAGCGGGTTCACTAGCCAAAAACATTCAGTACTTC CASSGLAGSLAKNIQYF TRBD2 TRBJ2-4 few 17 TRBV12-3/TRBV12-4
TGTGCCAGCAGCCAACCTCAGGAGGATATAGATACGCAGTATTTT CASSQPQEDIDTQYF - TRBJ2-3 - 15 TRBV3-1
TGTGCCAGCACCGAGACTAGCGGACTGCCCCAAGAGACCCAGTACTTC CASTETSGLPQETQYF TRBD2 TRBJ2-5 - 16 TRBV9
TGTGCCAGCAGCGTACTAGCGACGACCTCTAATGAGCAGTTCTTC CASSVLATTSNEQFF - TRBJ2-1 - 15 TRBV9
TGTGCCAGCAGTTACAACATCGGAAACACCATATATTTT CASSYNIGNTIYF - TRBJ1-3 many 13 TRBV6-2/TRBV6-3
TGTGCCAGCAGCTTAGAACGGTCCTACGAGCAGTACTTC CASSLERSYEQYF - TRBJ2-7 many 13 TRBV7-9
TGTGCCATCTCACTTGAACCCTACAATGAGCAGTTCTTC CAISLEPYNEQFF - TRBJ2-1 - 13 TRBV10-3
TGCGCCAGCAGCTTGGAAACAGGGTCCGGCTACACCTTC CASSLETGSGYTF - TRBJ1-2 many 13 TRBV5-1
TGTGCCAGCAGCTTAGGCGGCGTTTATGAGCAGTTCTTC CASSLGGVYEQFF - TRBJ2-1 many 13 TRBV11-1
TGTGCCACCAGTGATCCCGGACCCCGGGGGAATGAGCAGTTCTTC CATSDPGPRGNEQFF - TRBJ2-1 many 15 TRBV24-1
TGTGCCAGCAGTTACTCTGGGGGCAGGGGGCAAGAGACCCAGTACTTC CASSYSGGRGQETQYF TRBD1 TRBJ2-5 many 16 TRBV6-5
TGTGCCAGCAGCTTAGGGACAGGGTCCAATGAGCAGTTCTTC CASSLGTGSNEQFF TRBD1 TRBJ2-1 many 14 TRBV7-8
TGCAGTGCTAGTCGGGGGACACTAAGTGATCAGCCCCAGCATTTT CSASRGTLSDQPQHF - TRBJ1-5 few 15 TRBV20-1
TGCGCCAGCAGGCTAGCGGGAGGGCCAGAGACCCAGTACTTC CASRLAGGPETQYF TRBD2 TRBJ2-5 - 14 TRBV5-1
TGTGCCAGCAGTGAAAGCGGGAGTGGCGTGGATACGCAGTATTTT CASSESGSGVDTQYF TRBD2 TRBJ2-3 - 15 TRBV2
TGTGCCAGCAGCCAAGGTGGGATCCCGAACACTGAAGCTTTCTTT CASSQGGIPNTEAFF - TRBJ1-1 many 15 TRBV3-1
TGTGCCAGCAGTGGGGGTGCGTGGGAGCTGTTTTTT CASSGGAWELFF - TRBJ2-2 few 12 TRBV2
TGCAGTGCTAGGAGCGGCAAAGGCTCCTACGAGCAGTACTTC CSARSGKGSYEQYF - TRBJ2-7 many 14 TRBV20-1
TGTGCCAGCAGCCGAGGGACTAGCGGGATGATTAGCTCCTACGAGCAGTACTTC CASSRGTSGMISSYEQYF TRBD2 TRBJ2-7 many 18 TRBV6-2/TRBV6-3